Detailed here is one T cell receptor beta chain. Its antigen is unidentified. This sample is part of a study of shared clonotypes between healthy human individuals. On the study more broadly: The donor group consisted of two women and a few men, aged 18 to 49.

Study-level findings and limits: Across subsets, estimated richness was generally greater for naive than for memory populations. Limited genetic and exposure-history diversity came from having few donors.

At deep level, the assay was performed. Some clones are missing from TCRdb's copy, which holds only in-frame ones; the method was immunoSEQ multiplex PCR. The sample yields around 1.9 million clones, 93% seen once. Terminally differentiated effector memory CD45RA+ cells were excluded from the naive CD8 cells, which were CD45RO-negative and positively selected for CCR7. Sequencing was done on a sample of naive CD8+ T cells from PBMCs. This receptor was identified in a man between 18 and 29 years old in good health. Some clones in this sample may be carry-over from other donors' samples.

CDR3 nucleotides: TGTGCCAGCAGCTTGGGACAGGAGAACTCCGAGCAGTACTTC. Translating gives CASSLGQENSEQYF. J is TRBJ2-7 and V is TRBV5-6, with D perhaps TRBD1 (6 bases). V dropped 0 bases and J dropped 6 bases, with 13 bases sitting between them. Germline CDR1 reads SGHDT; CDR2 reads YYEEEE. The CDR3 loop spans 14 amino acids.